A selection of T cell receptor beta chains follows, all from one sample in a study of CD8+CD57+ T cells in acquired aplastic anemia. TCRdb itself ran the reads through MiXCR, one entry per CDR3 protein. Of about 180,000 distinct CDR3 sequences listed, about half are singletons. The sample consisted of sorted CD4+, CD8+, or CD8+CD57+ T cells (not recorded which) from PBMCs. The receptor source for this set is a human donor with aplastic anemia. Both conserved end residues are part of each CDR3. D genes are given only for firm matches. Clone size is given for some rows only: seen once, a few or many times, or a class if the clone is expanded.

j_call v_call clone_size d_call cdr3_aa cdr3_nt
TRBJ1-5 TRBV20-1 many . CSAREVNLLVSHF TGCAGTGCTAGGGAGGTAAATCTCCTGGTCTCGCATTTT
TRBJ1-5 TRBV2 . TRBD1 CASRVTGGNQPQHF TGTGCCAGCAGAGTGACAGGGGGGAATCAGCCCCAGCATTTT
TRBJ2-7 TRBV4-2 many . CASSDARLAYEQYF TGTGCCAGCAGCGACGCACGCCTAGCCTACGAGCAGTACTTC
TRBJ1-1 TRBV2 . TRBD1 CASSGQDRENEAFF TGTGCCAGCAGTGGCCAGGACAGGGAAAATGAAGCTTTCTTT
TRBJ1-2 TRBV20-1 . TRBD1 CSARQGARGYTF TGCAGTGCTAGACAGGGGGCGCGAGGCTACACCTTC
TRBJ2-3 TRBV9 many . CASSDTGTYSSTDTQYF TGTGCCAGCAGCGATACCGGGACTTATTCTAGCACAGATACGCAGTATTTT
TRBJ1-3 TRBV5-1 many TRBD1 CASSSNRGSDTIYF TGCGCCAGCAGCTCTAACAGGGGGTCGGACACCATATATTTT
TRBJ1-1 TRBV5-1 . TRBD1 CASSLPRRDSMNTEAFF TGCGCCAGCAGCTTGCCCCGCCGGGACAGTATGAACACTGAAGCTTTCTTT
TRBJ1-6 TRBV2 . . CASRASAGPSNSPLHF TGTGCCAGCAGAGCGAGTGCAGGACCATCTAATTCACCCCTCCACTTT
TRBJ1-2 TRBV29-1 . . CSVALRGYTF TGCAGCGTTGCCCTGAGGGGCTACACCTTC